This passage covers 20 T cell receptor beta chains from one sample sequenced in a study of cytomegalovirus exposure and HLA in healthy donors. Using immunoSEQ multiplex PCR, the repertoire was profiled, and TCRdb retains in-frame clones only, with some absent. Among 200,000 to 250,000 clones listed, 70% to 90% were seen once. Sequenced sample: PBMCs. The receptors derive from a woman between 18 and 30 years old in good health and CMV-seronegative.

This clone has a handful of counts. This sample also contains other DNA sequences that code for the same CDR3. The genes are TRBV6-5 and TRBJ2-3, with 7 bases lining up with TRBD2. This CDR3 has 14 residues. Unmatched junction bases numbered 5, after V lost 6 bases and J lost 2 bases. CDR1 is MNHEY and CDR2 is SVGAGI in the germline V gene. CDR3 in DNA: TGTGCCAGCAGCCCAAGCGGGGCCACAGATACGCAGTATTTT. Translated, it gives CASSPSGATDTQYF.

The chain recombines TRBV2 with TRBJ1-2, with D tentatively TRBD1 (6 bases). Trimming left V 8 bases short and J 4 bases short, with 20 bases between. Germline V lookup: CDR1 SNHLY, CDR2 FYNNEI. This CDR3 region has 15 residues. The CDR3 spells CASGGGPGQTYGYTF. In nucleotides, the CDR3 is TGTGCCAGCGGGGGAGGACCGGGACAAACCTATGGCTACACCTTC.

The table lists this clone with a few counts. The chain recombines TRBV2 with TRBJ2-1; the match to TRBD1 covers 7 bases. The germline CDR1 and CDR2 sequences are SNHLY and FYNNEI. The CDR3 contains 15 residues. V lost 1 base, J lost 4 bases, and 4 bases stayed unmatched. CDR3 loop: CASSEEQGLYNEQFF. The CDR3 DNA sequence: TGTGCCAGCAGTGAAGAACAGGGGTTGTACAATGAGCAGTTCTTC.

V and J are TRBV25-1 and TRBJ2-2; tentatively, D is TRBD1 (5 bases). This CDR3 is built from 14 residues. CDR1 is MGHDK, CDR2 SYGVNS, per germline. The ends were cut back, 4 bases at V and 6 bases at J, with 12 bases in the middle. The CDR3 protein is CASSVGASSGELFF. CDR3 in DNA: TGTGCCAGCAGTGTAGGGGCCAGTTCCGGGGAGCTGTTTTTT.

A single count supports this clone. The rearrangement uses TRBV9 and TRBJ1-1; 8 positions agree with TRBD1. The J segment lost 1 base and the V segment lost 0 bases, leaving 8 bases of the junction unmatched. Looked up from germline, CDR1 is SGDLS and CDR2 is YYNGEE. The CDR3 extends over 17 amino acids. CDR3 sequence reads: CASSVVGQGAKNTEAFF. The CDR3 region has the DNA TGTGCCAGCAGCGTAGTAGGGCAGGGGGCAAAGAACACTGAAGCTTTCTTT.

CDR3 coding DNA: TGTGCCAGCAAATCAGGGACAGCTAACACTGAAGCTTTCTTT. Its protein is CASKSGTANTEAFF. The V gene is TRBV2, the J gene TRBJ1-1, with TRBD1 matching over 7 bases. Germline CDR1 SNHLY, CDR2 FYNNEI. The V segment lost 7 bases and the J segment 2 bases; nucleotides outside the gene matches: 7. This CDR3 is built from 14 residues.

The chain employs TRBV2 and TRBJ1-2; 10 positions match TRBD1. V shed 1 base and J 4 bases; nucleotides not matched to a gene: 6. Germline CDR1 reads SNHLY; CDR2 reads FYNNEI. The length of the CDR3 is 16 residues. The CDR3 region is CASSEGRGDRGYGYTF. The CDR3 DNA reads TGTGCCAGCAGTGAAGGGAGGGGGGACAGGGGCTATGGCTACACCTTC.

The V and J genes are TRBV7-2 and TRBJ2-2; D is unresolved. This CDR3 comprises 15 residues. Trimming removed 5 bases from V and 5 bases from J, with 15 bases in between. In germline, CDR1 is SGHTA, CDR2 FQGNSA. Written as DNA, the CDR3 is TGTGCCAGCAGCCCTAGGTGGTGGTCAACCGGGGAGCTGTTTTTT. Encoded protein: CASSPRWWSTGELFF.

The chain combines TRBV6-1 with TRBJ1-2; D is perhaps TRBD1 (6 bases). V lost 4 bases and J 5 bases, leaving 17 bases between the germline ends. Per the germline V gene, CDR1 is MNHNS and CDR2 is SASEGT. The CDR3 covers 15 residues. This CDR3 reads CASSGHLRGLYGYTF. The CDR3 region has the DNA TGTGCCAGCAGTGGGCACTTGAGGGGGTTGTATGGCTACACCTTC.

The chain has TRBV9 and TRBJ2-2; D not resolved. V was trimmed by 0 bases and J by 4 bases, leaving 10 bases between them. The germline gives CDR1 SGDLS, CDR2 YYNGEE. CDR3 length: 15 residues. For the CDR3, the DNA is TGTGCCAGCAGCGTAGAAGGGCCGAGCACCGGGGAGCTGTTTTTT. It is translated as CASSVEGPSTGELFF. The full variable domain, in which reference TRBV9 and TRBJ2-2 provide the parts outside the CDR3, is DSGVTQTPKHLITATGQRVTLRCSPRSGDLSVYWYQQSLDQGLQFLIQYYNGEERAKGNILERFSAQQFPDLHSELNLSSLELGDSALYFCASSVEGPSTGELFFGEGSRLTVL.

The gene calls are TRBV28 and TRBJ1-1; a weak D match, TRBD1 (5 bases). Germline-derived CDR1 and CDR2 are MDHEN and SYDVKM. V lost 3 bases and J lost 4, with 9 bases in between. This CDR3 has 13 amino acids. CDR3 protein: CASSLTGPTEAFF. The CDR3, as DNA: TGTGCCAGCAGTTTGACGGGACCCACTGAAGCTTTCTTT.

This rearrangement joins TRBV5-1 to TRBJ1-4; D is unresolved. Germline V lookup: CDR1 SGHRS, CDR2 YFSETQ. Trimming took off 0 bases at V and 8 bases at J, with 11 bases between the two ends. The CDR3 length is 14 residues. CDR3: CASSLVKASEKLFF. CDR3 in DNA: TGCGCCAGCAGCTTGGTGAAAGCTTCCGAAAAACTGTTTTTT.

This clone has a single count. The V gene is TRBV6-5, the J gene TRBJ1-1, with unresolved D. Germline lookup yields CDR1 MNHEY and CDR2 SVGAGI. The V gene lost 0 bases and the J gene lost 0 bases, with 11 bases spanning the gap. CDR3 size: 16 residues. The CDR3, as DNA: TGTGCCAGCAGTTACTCGAACCAGTTCATGAACACTGAAGCTTTCTTT. It translates to CASSYSNQFMNTEAFF.

The chain links TRBV5-1 to TRBJ2-7; 16 nucleotides line up with TRBD2. The CDR3 is made up of 16 amino acids. Losses at the gene ends were 4 bases for V and 6 bases for J; bases not matched to a gene: 7. Germline CDR1 is SGHRS and CDR2 is YFSETQ. The CDR3 DNA reads as TGCGCCAGCAGCCCCGGGACTAGCGGGAGGGTGAGCGAGCAGTACTTC. Amino acids: CASSPGTSGRVSEQYF.

V is TRBV18 and J is TRBJ1-4; D gene ambiguous. There are 13 residues in the CDR3. V lost 1 base to trimming and J lost 8 bases, with 8 bases between them. Germline loops: CDR1 KGHSH, CDR2 LQKENI. CDR3 bases: TGTGCCAGCTCACCACAGGGCGACGAAAAACTGTTTTTT. This codes for CASSPQGDEKLFF.

This chain uses TRBV12-5 with TRBJ2-7; D may be TRBD1 (6 bases). Germline V lookup: CDR1 LGHNT, CDR2 FRNRAP. V lost 6 bases and J 2 bases, leaving 11 bases between the germline ends. The CDR3 is 13 residues long. CDR3 DNA: TGTGCTAGTGGGGCAGGACAGACCTACGAGCAGTACTTC. Translated: CASGAGQTYEQYF.

V gene TRBV5-1 combines with J gene TRBJ2-1; D is ambiguous. Germline V gene sequence: CDR1 SGHRS, CDR2 YFSETQ. This CDR3 spans 17 amino acids. V lost 3 bases to trimming and J lost 4 bases, with 20 bases between them. The DNA for the CDR3 is TGCGCCAGCAGCTGGTCGGACGTTCCTGGGCCTTACAATGAGCAGTTCTTC. This sequence encodes CASSWSDVPGPYNEQFF.

The chain uses TRBV2 and TRBJ2-6; D ambiguous. Germline V gives CDR1 SNHLY, CDR2 FYNNEI. The CDR3 consists of 15 residues. Trimming left V 6 bases short and J 4 bases short, with 13 bases between. This CDR3 is CASSPGPGGANVLTF. The CDR3 DNA reads TGTGCCAGCAGCCCCGGGCCCGGGGGGGCCAACGTCCTGACTTTC.

This chain's CDR3 is CAWSEGNTEAFF. The CDR3 bases are TGTGCCTGGAGTGAAGGTAACACTGAAGCTTTCTTT. The chain combines TRBV30 with TRBJ1-1, with unresolved D. The CDR3 totals 12 residues. Per the germline V gene, CDR1 is GTSNPN and CDR2 is SVGIG (reference sequence). The V end lost 1 base, the J end lost 2 bases, and 5 bases lay between the germline ends. Drawing the rest from reference TRBV30 and TRBJ1-1, the complete variable domain is SQTIHQWPATLVQPVGSPLSLECTVEGTSNPNLYWYRQAAGRGLQLLFYSVGIGQISSEVPQNLSASRPQDRQFILSSKKLLLSDSGFYLCAWSEGNTEAFFGQGTRLTVV.

The chain couples TRBV11-3 to TRBJ2-5; no clear D. The V gene's germline CDR1 is SGHNT and CDR2 YENEEA. Trimming left V 0 bases short and J 9 bases short, with 11 bases between. This CDR3 is built from 13 residues. The CDR3 DNA follows: TGTGCCAGCAGCTTAGATCTTAACGCCCCCCAGTACTTC. The encoded protein is CASSLDLNAPQYF.